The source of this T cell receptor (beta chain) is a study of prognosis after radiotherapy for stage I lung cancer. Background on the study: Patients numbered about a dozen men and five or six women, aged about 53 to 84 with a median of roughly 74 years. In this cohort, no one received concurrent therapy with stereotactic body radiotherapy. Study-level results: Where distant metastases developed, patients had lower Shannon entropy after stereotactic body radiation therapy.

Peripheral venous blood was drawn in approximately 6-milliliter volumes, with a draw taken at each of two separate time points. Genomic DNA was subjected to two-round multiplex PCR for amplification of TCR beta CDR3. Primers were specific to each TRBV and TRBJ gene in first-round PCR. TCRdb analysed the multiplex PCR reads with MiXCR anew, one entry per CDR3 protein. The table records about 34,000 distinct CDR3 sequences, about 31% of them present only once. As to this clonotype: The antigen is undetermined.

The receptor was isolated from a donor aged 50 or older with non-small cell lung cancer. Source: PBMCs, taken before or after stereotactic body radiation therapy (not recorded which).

CDR3 nucleotides: TGTGCCACCAGTGACCAAGGGACAGGGAGAACCGGGGAGCTGTTTTTT. It yields the protein CATSDQGTGRTGELFF. This chain joins TRBV24-1 and TRBJ2-2; the match to TRBD1 covers 9 bases. This CDR3 is 16 amino acids long. V lost 4 bases and J lost 5; bases outside the gene matches: 7. CDR1 and CDR2 from the germline V gene are KGHDR and SFDVKD.